Sequencing of this T cell receptor (beta chain) was carried out in a study of T cell repertoires in cytomegalovirus infection. One entry per CDR3 protein results from TCRdb running MiXCR on the reads. The profile shows 900,000 to 950,000 distinct CDR3 sequences, 31% of them singletons. The V gene's germline CDR1 is SSHAT and CDR2 FNYEAQ (reference sequence). The CDR3 sequence is 15 residues long. This clonotype was seen more than once but under ten times. Its matching antigen is unknown. Sequence at one end of the junction differs from germline and may be a read error. This sequence joins TRBV7-7 and TRBJ2-7; 9 bases line up with TRBD1. The receptor's source is a human donor in good health (CMV status not recorded). Some clones in this sample may be carry-over from other donors' samples. The sequencing here drew on cultured CD8+ T cells from PBMCs, taken from culture after CMV antigen stimulation. The CDR3 nucleotides read TGTGCTAGCAGCCAGGGACAGGGTGACTCCTACGAGCAGTACTTC. Amino acid sequence: CASSQGQGDSYEQYF.